This T cell receptor beta chain was identified during a study of cytomegalovirus exposure and HLA in healthy donors. General study results and limits: The dataset shows that most TCR sequences were rare, while some public TCRs occurred in many donors. Researchers left out some V segments, among them TRBV6-2 and TRBV6-3, as indistinguishable. There was a cluster of highly shared sequence variants that was likely a sequencing artifact.

V shed 5 bases, J shed 2 bases, and the junction held 3 bases outside the gene matches. CDR3 length: 15 residues. Germline loops: CDR1 LNHDA, CDR2 SQIVND (reference sequence). On this clone itself: Its matching antigen is unknown.

60 Vbeta and 13 Jbeta primers were used in PCR. Clones were read by immunoSEQ multiplex PCR, and TCRdb kept only the in-frame ones, dropping some. This sample carries 150,000 to 200,000 clones, around nine tenths of them seen once, and the ten largest clones take about 2%. This sequence was found in a woman younger than 30 in good health and CMV-seronegative. V and J are TRBV19 and TRBJ2-6; 7 positions match TRBD1. The material sequenced was PBMCs. CDR3 DNA sequence: TGTGCCAGTAGTCGCGGACAGGCTGGGGCCAACGTCCTGACTTTC. This gives the protein CASSRGQAGANVLTF.